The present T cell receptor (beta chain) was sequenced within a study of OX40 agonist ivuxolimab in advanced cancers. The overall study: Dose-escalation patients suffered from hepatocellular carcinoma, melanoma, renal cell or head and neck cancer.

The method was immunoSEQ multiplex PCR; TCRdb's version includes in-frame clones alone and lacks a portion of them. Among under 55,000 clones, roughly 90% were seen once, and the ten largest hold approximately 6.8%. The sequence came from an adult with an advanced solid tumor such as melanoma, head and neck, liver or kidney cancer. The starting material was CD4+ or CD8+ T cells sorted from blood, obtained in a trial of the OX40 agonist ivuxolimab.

This chain's CDR3 is CASTLKGTSGYNEQFF. The DNA for the CDR3 is TGTGCCAGCACCCTAAAGGGGACTAGCGGCTACAATGAGCAGTTCTTC. The chain is built from TRBV2 and TRBJ2-1, with 11 nucleotides matching TRBD2. From germline, CDR1 is SNHLY and CDR2 FYNNEI. Unmatched junction bases numbered 8, after V lost 7 bases and J lost 3 bases. There are 16 residues in the CDR3. Full variable domain (remainder filled in from reference TRBV2 and TRBJ2-1): EPEVTQTPSHQVTQMGQEVILRCVPISNHLYFYWYRQILGQKVEFLVSFYNNEISEKSEIFDDQFSVERPDGSNFTLKIRSTKLEDSAMYFCASTLKGTSGYNEQFFGPGTRLTVL.